A single sample gave rise to the 10 T cell receptor beta chains below, sequenced in a study of T cells after yellow fever vaccination. TCRdb called the 5' RACE reads again in MiXCR, with one record for every CDR3 protein. This sample yields around 180,000 distinct CDR3 sequences, of which roughly 6.2% are seen a single time; nearly 3% belongs to the top ten. The source was CD4+ T cells sorted from PBMCs, collected on the day of the first yellow fever vaccination. The receptors stem from a young man who received the YFV17D yellow fever vaccine.

V and J are TRBV20-1 and TRBJ2-6; D is perhaps TRBD2 (6 bases). V lost 6 bases and J lost 2, with 17 bases in between. The CDR3 is made up of 16 amino acids. CDR1 is DFQATT and CDR2 is SNEGSKA in the germline V gene (reference sequence). The CDR3 DNA reads as TGCAGTGCAAAGGGACTCGGGAGCGCTGGGGCCAACGTCCTGACTTTC. Protein sequence: CSAKGLGSAGANVLTF.

CDR3 loop: CSATAGGRNEQFF. In DNA form, the CDR3 reads TGCAGTGCTACGGCAGGGGGTCGGAATGAGCAGTTCTTC. The rearrangement joins TRBV20-1 to TRBJ2-1; 7 bases line up with TRBD1. Germline CDR1 and CDR2: DFQATT and SNEGSKA (reference sequence). There are 13 residues in the CDR3. With 4 bases clipped from V and 7 bases from J, the junction kept 7 bases outside the gene matches.

The chain employs TRBV20-1 and TRBJ2-3; no clear D gene. The V and J ends lost 0 bases and 0 bases respectively, with 13 bases between them. Germline-derived CDR1 and CDR2 are DFQATT and SNEGSKA (reference sequence). The CDR3 spans 16 residues. The CDR3 spells CSARDWKTDSTDTQYF. CDR3 bases: TGCAGTGCTAGAGATTGGAAGACCGATAGCACAGATACGCAGTATTTT.

There are many counts of this clonotype. The chain combines TRBV7-2 with TRBJ2-5; TRBD2 matches at 7 bases. This CDR3 is built from 11 residues. Germline CDR1 SGHTA, CDR2 FQGNSA. V lost 5 bases and J lost 9; bases outside the gene matches: 3. CDR3 in DNA: TGTGCCAGCAGCAAGGGGAGGGCCCAGTACTTC. Translated, it gives CASSKGRAQYF.

This clonotype appeared many times. This chain joins TRBV11-2 and TRBJ2-3; TRBD2 agrees at 8 bases. This CDR3 spans 15 amino acids. The germline CDR1 and CDR2 sequences are SGHAT and FQNNGV. The ends lost 7 bases at V and 6 bases at J; junction bases unmatched: 12. The CDR3 sequence is CASTPGGDSWDTQYF. The CDR3 DNA reads TGTGCCAGCACCCCGGGGGGGGACTCCTGGGATACGCAGTATTTT.

This clonotype was recorded at least ten times. The chain couples TRBV20-1 to TRBJ2-7; 11 bases are shared with TRBD2. The CDR3 loop spans 17 amino acids. CDR1 and CDR2 from the germline V gene are DFQATT and SNEGSKA (reference sequence). V gave up 5 bases and J gave up 7 bases; unmatched junction bases: 19. This CDR3 reads CSALNFMTSGALGEQYF. The CDR3 coding sequence is TGCAGTGCTCTCAACTTCATGACTAGCGGGGCCCTGGGGGAGCAGTACTTC.

In this sample, this clonotype turned up a few times. This chain uses TRBV12-3 or TRBV12-4 with TRBJ2-2; TRBD2 agrees at 11 bases. The CDR3 covers 17 residues. Germline trimming cut 1 base from V and 3 bases from J; bases unmatched to any gene: 4. CDR3: CASSLVGLAEDTGELFF. The CDR3 DNA sequence: TGTGCCAGCAGTTTAGTGGGACTAGCGGAGGACACCGGGGAGCTGTTTTTT.

This clonotype came up many times. V is TRBV3-1 and J is TRBJ2-5, with 8 nucleotides matching TRBD2. The junction had 15 bases not matched to a gene; V was cut back by 4 bases and J by 5 bases. The CDR3 spans 17 residues. Germline V lookup: CDR1 LGHDT, CDR2 YNNKEL (reference sequence). The CDR3 sequence is CASSPPLCGGPCETQYF. The CDR3 region has the DNA TGTGCCAGCAGCCCCCCACTTTGCGGGGGGCCCTGTGAGACCCAGTACTTC.

Many counts were recorded for this clonotype. This chain uses TRBV12-3 or TRBV12-4 with TRBJ2-3; possible D gene TRBD2, 5 bases. This CDR3 spans 12 amino acids. Trimming removed 6 bases at V and 5 bases at J, with 9 bases between. The CDR3 region is CASSTRLDTQYF. In nucleotides, the CDR3 is TGTGCCAGCAGCACTAGACTAGATACGCAGTATTTT.

V is TRBV4-2 and J is TRBJ2-1; D assignment may be TRBD1 or TRBD2 (7 bases each). V lost 3 bases to trimming and J lost 8 bases, with 14 bases between them. The CDR3 sequence is 14 residues long. Germline V gene data show CDR1 as LGHNA and CDR2 as YNFKEQ. The CDR3 reads CASSQGGDSHEQFF. The CDR3 DNA reads TGTGCCAGCAGCCAGGGGGGGGACAGCCATGAGCAGTTCTTC.